The following is a TCR beta chain sequence with its context. Its antigen is not known. The read stops 3 residues short of the end of the CDR3; the missing end is completed from the germline J gene. This sample was taken from a study of Tregs in tolerant kidney transplant recipients. Here immunoSEQ multiplex PCR was the method, and the copy in TCRdb shows in-frame clones only, minus some. The repertoire table contains fewer than 40,000 clones. The CDR3 extends over 12 amino acids. V was trimmed by 1 base and J by 6 bases, leaving 5 bases between them. Looked up from germline, CDR1 is MNHEY and CDR2 is SVGEGT. General study findings and limits: This study did not directly address biological reproducibility. The small number of patients limits these findings pending further validation.

Unstimulated regulatory T cells (CD4+CD25+CD127-), CD4+CD25- non-regulatory cells, CD4 and CD8 cells were FACS-sorted from thawed PBMCs. The source material was CD8+ T cells from blood, sampled before the transplant. The TCR comes from a human donor who received a combined kidney and bone marrow transplant. The chain uses TRBV6-2 or TRBV6-3 and TRBJ2-3; no clear D. The CDR3 DNA, read in part, is TGTGCCAGCAGTTACTACGCGGATACG. Protein sequence: CASSYYADT. The CDR3 as a whole reads CASSYYADTQYF.